These 30 T cell receptor beta chains share one sample of origin, sequenced in a study of T cell responses to AZD1222 COVID-19 vaccine. Only in-frame clones appear in the TCRdb table, and some are missing; sequencing was by immunoSEQ multiplex PCR. The sample includes more than 95,000 clones, around 92% of them seen just once. The sequencing here drew on peripheral blood, taken on day 0 of AZD1222 vaccination. These receptors were taken from an adult in good health.

The chain employs TRBV3-1 (or the pseudogene TRBV3-2) and TRBJ2-7, with 8 nucleotides matching TRBD2. Germline V gene lookup returns CDR1 LGHDT and CDR2 YNNKEL (reference sequence). V gave up 2 bases and J gave up 2 bases; unmatched junction bases: 5. This CDR3 spans 15 amino acids. The CDR3 nucleotides are TGTGCCAGCAGCCAATTTAGCGGGACCCCCTACGAGCAGTACTTC. Protein product: CASSQFSGTPYEQYF.

This clone was observed a handful of times. The chain links TRBV18 to TRBJ2-7; D gene unclear. V lost 3 bases, J lost 2 bases, and 11 bases lay in between. From germline, CDR1 is KGHSH and CDR2 LQKENI. The CDR3 loop spans 14 amino acids. The CDR3 DNA reads as TGTGCCAGCTCACCGGACGGCTTAGCCTACGAGCAGTACTTC. Amino acid sequence: CASSPDGLAYEQYF.

The chain joins TRBV25-1 to TRBJ1-2, with TRBD1 as a possible D gene (6 bases). The CDR3 length is 11 residues. V shed 9 bases and J shed 8 bases, with 13 bases lying between them. Germline CDR1 reads MGHDK; CDR2 reads SYGVNS. CDR3 in DNA: TGTGCCAGTAAGGGGGGGAGCGGCTACACCTTC. It encodes CASKGGSGYTF.

V gene TRBV7-9 combines with J gene TRBJ2-1, with D possibly being TRBD2 (5 bases). The CDR3 is 14 residues long. The V and J ends lost 4 bases and 7 bases respectively, with 14 bases between them. Germline assignment: CDR1 SEHNR and CDR2 FQNEAQ (reference sequence). This chain's CDR3 is CASSSTHGINEQFF. In nucleotides, the CDR3 is TGTGCCAGCAGCTCCACTCACGGGATAAATGAGCAGTTCTTC.

The count of this clone is one. The chain recombines TRBV28 with TRBJ2-2; 10 positions agree with TRBD1. The CDR3 contains 16 residues. V was pared by 5 bases and J by 1 base, with 4 bases of the junction left unmatched. The germline V gene has CDR1 MDHEN and CDR2 SYDVKM. The CDR3: CASSPRTGGNTGELFF. CDR3 nucleotides: TGTGCCAGCAGTCCAAGGACAGGGGGGAACACCGGGGAGCTGTTTTTT. The variable domain in full, completed from reference TRBV28 and TRBJ2-2, reads DVKVTQSSRYLVKRTGEKVFLECVQDMDHENMFWYRQDPGLGLRLIYFSYDVKMKEKGDIPEGYSVSREKKERFSLILESASTNQTSMYLCASSPRTGGNTGELFFGEGSRLTVL.

The V and J genes are TRBV28 and TRBJ2-1; D not certain. The CDR3 sequence is 14 residues long. The V gene lost 3 bases and the J gene lost 2 bases, with 8 bases spanning the gap. Germline loops: CDR1 MDHEN, CDR2 SYDVKM. DNA for the CDR3: TGTGCCAGCAGTTTCAGGTTGACCTACAATGAGCAGTTCTTC. It specifies CASSFRLTYNEQFF.

The chain uses TRBV25-1 and TRBJ2-7; D might be TRBD1 or TRBD2, each matching 5 bases. CDR3 length equals 14 residues. The V and J ends lost 7 bases and 4 bases respectively, with 17 bases between them. Germline V gene lookup returns CDR1 MGHDK and CDR2 SYGVNS. Written as DNA, the CDR3 is TGTGCCAGCATAAGTAGGGGACCCCGATACGAGCAGTACTTC. This sequence encodes CASISRGPRYEQYF.

The chain has TRBV7-3 and TRBJ2-1; maybe TRBD2 (6 bases). Germline V gene lookup returns CDR1 SGHTA and CDR2 FQGTGA. The CDR3 sequence is 15 residues long. V lost 5 bases, J lost 7 bases, and 18 bases lay in between. The CDR3 sequence: CASSPRSGTSNEQFF. The CDR3 nucleotides are TGTGCCAGCAGCCCCCGGTCGGGGACTTCGAATGAGCAGTTCTTC.

The V and J genes are TRBV29-1 and TRBJ1-1; D call uncertain. In germline, CDR1 is SQVTM, CDR2 ANQGSEA. The V end was cut by 5 bases, the J end by 2 bases, with 15 bases between. This CDR3 contains 14 residues. The CDR3 DNA reads TGCAGCGTTTGTGGCGGGGATGCAAACACTGAAGCTTTCTTT. It specifies CSVCGGDANTEAFF.

Worth noting for this clone: A junction end diverges from the germline sequence, so it may reflect a read error. The chain employs TRBV7-7 and TRBJ2-7; TRBD1 aligns across 7 bases. Germline V gene data show CDR1 as SSHAT and CDR2 as FNYEAQ (reference sequence). This CDR3 is 13 amino acids long. The CDR3 nucleotides are TGTGCTAGCAGCCCGGACCAGCAGGGGGTTCGGTACTTC. Encoded protein: CASSPDQQGVRYF.

The chain links TRBV29-1 to TRBJ2-2, with D tentatively TRBD2 (7 bases). The germline V gene has CDR1 SQVTM and CDR2 ANQGSEA. The CDR3 is made up of 14 amino acids. V gave up 7 bases and J gave up 1 base, with 13 bases separating them. In DNA, the CDR3 is TGCAGCGCCGAGGGGGGGCTGAACACCGGGGAGCTGTTTTTT. It codes for CSAEGGLNTGELFF.

The V gene is TRBV15, the J gene TRBJ1-3; D perhaps matches TRBD1 (6 bases). Germline CDR1 and CDR2: LNHNV and YYDKDF (reference sequence). V lost 5 bases and J 0 bases, leaving 11 bases between the germline ends. CDR3 size: 15 residues. The chain's CDR3 is CATSPIRGSGNTIYF. For the CDR3, the DNA is TGTGCCACCAGCCCCATCAGGGGCTCTGGAAACACCATATATTTT.

V is TRBV24-1 and J is TRBJ1-5, with TRBD1 identical over 7 bases. This CDR3 spans 15 amino acids. Germline V CDR1 and CDR2: KGHDR, SFDVKD. J lost 7 bases, V lost 9 bases, and 14 bases had no gene match. The CDR3 DNA sequence: TGTGCCACCCCTAAACCCAACAGGGGACGACAGCCCCAGCATTTT. Translation gives CATPKPNRGRQPQHF.

The rearrangement joins TRBV2 to TRBJ2-7; 8 bases fit TRBD1. This CDR3 has 13 amino acids. The V segment lost 10 bases and the J segment 8 bases; nucleotides outside the gene matches: 13. The germline V gene has CDR1 SNHLY and CDR2 FYNNEI. This chain's CDR3 is CAIWGQELRKQYF. CDR3 coding DNA: TGTGCCATCTGGGGACAGGAGCTACGAAAGCAGTACTTC.

The chain recombines TRBV9 with TRBJ2-1; D gene uncertain. V lost 0 bases to trimming and J lost 3 bases, with 10 bases between them. The CDR3 loop spans 15 amino acids. Germline lookup yields CDR1 SGDLS and CDR2 YYNGEE. The CDR3 spells CASSVDGVSYNEQFF. CDR3 nucleotides: TGTGCCAGCAGCGTAGACGGTGTCAGCTACAATGAGCAGTTCTTC. Filled out from reference TRBV9 and TRBJ2-1, the complete variable domain reads DSGVTQTPKHLITATGQRVTLRCSPRSGDLSVYWYQQSLDQGLQFLIQYYNGEERAKGNILERFSAQQFPDLHSELNLSSLELGDSALYFCASSVDGVSYNEQFFGPGTRLTVL.

The chain has TRBV7-3 and TRBJ1-1; no clear D gene. This CDR3 is 15 amino acids long. CDR1 SGHTA and CDR2 FQGTGA come from the germline V gene. Trimming took off 3 bases at V and 2 bases at J, with 13 bases between the two ends. This chain's CDR3 is CASSLVGGPNTEAFF. DNA of the CDR3: TGTGCCAGCAGCTTGGTGGGTGGTCCAAACACTGAAGCTTTCTTT.

The gene calls are TRBV19 and TRBJ2-7; 11 nucleotides line up with TRBD1. Germline V gene data show CDR1 as LNHDA and CDR2 as SQIVND (reference sequence). CDR3 length: 15 amino acids. V dropped 3 bases and J dropped 3; count of bases not matched to a gene: 4. The CDR3 spells CASSIPGQGVYEQYF. The CDR3 DNA is TGTGCCAGTAGTATTCCGGGACAGGGGGTCTACGAGCAGTACTTC.

V gene TRBV6-5 combines with J gene TRBJ1-1; no reliable D call. V was trimmed by 6 bases and J by 3 bases, leaving 11 bases between them. The CDR3 sequence is 13 residues long. Germline V lookup: CDR1 MNHEY, CDR2 SVGAGI. The DNA of the CDR3 is TGTGCCAGCAGCCAAGTTGGTTACACTGAAGCTTTCTTT. It translates to CASSQVGYTEAFF.

There are a few counts of this clone. J is TRBJ1-2 and V is TRBV28; D is undetermined. Germline CDR1 MDHEN, CDR2 SYDVKM. V was clipped by 7 bases and J by 5 bases, with 17 bases between them. The CDR3 contains 14 residues. CDR3 nucleotides: TGTGCCAGCACCTATCGATCCCCGGGGTATGGCTACACCTTC. Encoded protein: CASTYRSPGYGYTF.

This chain links TRBV25-1 with TRBJ1-2; D gene uncertain. This CDR3 is built from 14 residues. CDR1 is MGHDK and CDR2 is SYGVNS in the germline V gene. Trimming removed 3 bases from V and 4 bases from J, with 12 bases in between. In DNA, the CDR3 is TGTGCCAGCAGTGACCCGGGGAGGGCCTATGGCTACACCTTC. Translated: CASSDPGRAYGYTF.

This sequence joins TRBV28 and TRBJ1-2; D is unresolved. The CDR3 sequence is 13 residues long. The V end was cut by 3 bases, the J end by 4 bases, with 9 bases between. Germline CDR1 is MDHEN and CDR2 is SYDVKM. CDR3 in DNA: TGTGCCAGCAGTTTGATAGTTTCCTATGGCTACACCTTC. Translated: CASSLIVSYGYTF.

The V and J genes are TRBV7-9 and TRBJ2-1; 7 bases map to TRBD2. Germline CDR1 reads SEHNR; CDR2 reads FQNEAQ (reference sequence). This CDR3 comprises 12 residues. V lost 4 bases to trimming and J lost 10 bases; unmatched junction nucleotides: 4. The CDR3 is CASSSASGEQFF. The CDR3 DNA reads TGTGCCAGCAGCTCCGCTAGCGGCGAGCAGTTCTTC.

The CDR3 sequence is CASSVDGTGSIDEQYF. The CDR3 coding sequence is TGTGCCAGCAGCGTAGATGGGACAGGGTCGATTGACGAGCAGTACTTC. This rearrangement joins TRBV9 to TRBJ2-7; TRBD1 agrees at 9 bases. Looked up from germline, CDR1 is SGDLS and CDR2 is YYNGEE. The CDR3 length is 16 residues. Losses at the gene ends were 0 bases for V and 5 bases for J; bases not matched to a gene: 9. The whole variable domain, filled in from reference TRBV9 and TRBJ2-7, reads DSGVTQTPKHLITATGQRVTLRCSPRSGDLSVYWYQQSLDQGLQFLIQYYNGEERAKGNILERFSAQQFPDLHSELNLSSLELGDSALYFCASSVDGTGSIDEQYFGPGTRLTVT.

The chain uses TRBV5-1 and TRBJ2-3; TRBD2 agrees at 12 bases. V dropped 5 bases and J dropped 0; count of bases not matched to a gene: 4. This CDR3 comprises 16 residues. The V gene's germline CDR1 is SGHRS and CDR2 YFSETQ. Here the CDR3 DNA reads TGCGCCAGCAGTCAGGGGACTAGCGGGAGCACAGATACGCAGTATTTT. Translating it yields CASSQGTSGSTDTQYF.

The V call is TRBV19, the J call TRBJ1-1; 8 nucleotides match TRBD1. With 7 bases clipped from V and 6 bases from J, the junction kept 13 bases outside the gene matches. Germline loops: CDR1 LNHDA, CDR2 SQIVND (reference sequence). The CDR3 is 15 residues long. In DNA form, the CDR3 reads TGTGCCAGTAATCTGCTGTCGGACAGGGCTCCTGAAGCTTTCTTT. Amino acids: CASNLLSDRAPEAFF.

The chain links TRBV19 to TRBJ2-7, with 9 bases that match TRBD2. The J segment lost 0 bases and the V segment lost 2 bases, leaving 11 bases of the junction unmatched. The germline CDR1 and CDR2 sequences are LNHDA and SQIVND (reference sequence). The CDR3 covers 18 residues. Here the CDR3 reads CASSIKVRREGCSYEQYF. CDR3 coding DNA: TGTGCCAGTAGTATAAAAGTGAGGCGGGAGGGTTGCTCCTACGAGCAGTACTTC.

V gene TRBV28 combines with J gene TRBJ2-7; TRBD1 might be the D (5 bases). The germline V and J ends were trimmed by 8 bases and 4 bases, with 24 bases remaining between them. CDR1 MDHEN and CDR2 SYDVKM come from the germline V gene. This CDR3 has 16 amino acids. CDR3 residues: CASLRGGIHLSYEQYF. The CDR3 nucleotides read TGTGCCAGCCTTAGGGGTGGGATTCATCTTTCGTACGAGCAGTACTTC. The variable domain in full, completed from reference TRBV28 and TRBJ2-7, reads DVKVTQSSRYLVKRTGEKVFLECVQDMDHENMFWYRQDPGLGLRLIYFSYDVKMKEKGDIPEGYSVSREKKERFSLILESASTNQTSMYLCASLRGGIHLSYEQYFGPGTRLTVT.

The count of this clone is one. V gene TRBV7-8 combines with J gene TRBJ2-7; 8 bases align to TRBD2. This CDR3 region has 16 residues. Germline CDR1 SGHVS, CDR2 FQNEAQ. V lost 1 base and J lost 6; bases outside the gene matches: 11. The CDR3 reads CASSLGAAGGPSEQYF. The CDR3 region has the DNA TGTGCCAGCAGCTTAGGCGCGGCGGGAGGCCCCTCCGAGCAGTACTTC.

The gene calls are TRBV7-6 and TRBJ1-2, with D tentatively TRBD1 (5 bases). From germline, CDR1 is SGHVS and CDR2 FNYEAQ. CDR3 size: 15 residues. V gave up 3 bases and J gave up 7 bases, with 18 bases separating them. The CDR3 spells CASSFGGGARRGYTF. CDR3 DNA sequence: TGTGCCAGCAGCTTCGGTGGTGGGGCGCGGCGTGGCTACACCTTC.

The rearrangement links TRBV19 to TRBJ1-1; D may be TRBD1 (6 bases). This CDR3 is built from 13 residues. The V end was cut by 3 bases, the J end by 4 bases, with 9 bases between. The germline V gene encodes CDR1 LNHDA and CDR2 SQIVND (reference sequence). The CDR3 DNA reads TGTGCCAGTAGTATGGAGGGGGGCACTGAAGCTTTCTTT. Amino acids: CASSMEGGTEAFF.